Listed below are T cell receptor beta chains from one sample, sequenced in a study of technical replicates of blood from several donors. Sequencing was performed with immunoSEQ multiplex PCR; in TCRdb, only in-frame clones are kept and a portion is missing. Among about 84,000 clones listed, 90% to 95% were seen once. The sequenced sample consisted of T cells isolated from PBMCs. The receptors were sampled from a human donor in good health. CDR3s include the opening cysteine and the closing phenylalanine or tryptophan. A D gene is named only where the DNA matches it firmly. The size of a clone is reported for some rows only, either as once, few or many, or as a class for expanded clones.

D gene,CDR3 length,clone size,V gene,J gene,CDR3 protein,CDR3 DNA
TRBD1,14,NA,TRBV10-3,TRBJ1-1,CAIRTGGLSTEAFF,TGTGCCATCAGGACAGGGGGATTGTCCACTGAAGCTTTCTTT
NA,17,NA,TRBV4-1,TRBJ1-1,CASSQPVAGGAGIEAFF,TGCGCCAGCAGCCAACCCGTTGCTGGAGGGGCGGGTATTGAAGCTTTCTTT
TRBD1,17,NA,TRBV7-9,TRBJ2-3,CASSLAIGTGGPDTQYF,TGTGCCAGCAGCTTAGCGATTGGGACAGGGGGACCAGATACGCAGTATTTT
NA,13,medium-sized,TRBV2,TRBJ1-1,CASSALLVSEAFF,TGTGCCAGCAGTGCTCTCCTAGTCAGTGAAGCTTTCTTT
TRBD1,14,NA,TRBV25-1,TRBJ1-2,CASSPGQGNYGYTF,TGTGCCAGCAGCCCGGGACAGGGGAACTATGGCTACACCTTC
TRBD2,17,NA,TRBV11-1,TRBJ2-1,CASTPGLAGGQSNEQFF,TGTGCCAGCACTCCCGGGCTAGCGGGGGGGCAATCCAATGAGCAGTTCTTC
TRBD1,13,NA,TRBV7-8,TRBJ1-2,CASRGDRGYGYTF,TGTGCCAGCAGGGGGGACAGGGGCTATGGCTACACCTTC
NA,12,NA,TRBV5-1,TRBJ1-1,CASALVGSEAFF,TGCGCCAGCGCCCTGGTAGGGAGTGAAGCTTTCTTT
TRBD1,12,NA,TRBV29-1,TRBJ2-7,CSVWGQTYEQYF,TGCAGCGTTTGGGGACAGACCTACGAGCAGTACTTC
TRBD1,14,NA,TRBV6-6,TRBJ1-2,CASSKDRGLYGYTF,TGTGCCAGCAGTAAAGACAGGGGACTCTATGGCTACACCTTC
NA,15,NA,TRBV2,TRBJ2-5,CASSVSAGRGETQYF,TGTGCCAGCAGTGTAAGCGCGGGACGGGGAGAGACCCAGTACTTC
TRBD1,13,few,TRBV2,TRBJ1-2,CASSLGTVQGYTF,TGTGCCAGCAGCCTCGGGACAGTACAAGGCTACACCTTC
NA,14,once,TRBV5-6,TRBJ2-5,CASSLEAGLETQYF,TGTGCCAGCAGCTTGGAAGCGGGTTTAGAGACCCAGTACTTC
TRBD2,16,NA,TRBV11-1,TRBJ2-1,CASSLYAGGLRDEQFF,TGTGCCAGCAGCTTATATGCGGGGGGGCTCCGCGATGAGCAGTTCTTC
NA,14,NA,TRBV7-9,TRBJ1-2,CASSSLLDSSGYTF,TGTGCCAGCAGCTCTTTATTGGACAGTAGCGGCTACACCTTC
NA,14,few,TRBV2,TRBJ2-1,CASSEASSYNEQFF,TGTGCCAGCAGTGAGGCAAGCTCCTACAATGAGCAGTTCTTC
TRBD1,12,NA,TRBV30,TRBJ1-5,CASPQGVQPQHF,TGTGCCTCCCCACAGGGGGTCCAGCCCCAGCATTTT
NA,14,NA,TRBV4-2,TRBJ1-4,CASSQEVEAGKLFF,TGTGCCAGCAGCCAAGAGGTGGAGGCGGGGAAACTGTTTTTT
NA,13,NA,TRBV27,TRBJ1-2,CASSLFPLGGYTF,TGTGCCAGCAGTTTGTTCCCCCTGGGCGGCTACACCTTC
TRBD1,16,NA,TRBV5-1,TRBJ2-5,CASSLGQGVGTETQYF,TGCGCCAGCAGCTTGGGACAGGGAGTCGGAACAGAGACCCAGTACTTC
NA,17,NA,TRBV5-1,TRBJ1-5,CASSTGTSYGSNQPQHF,TGCGCCAGCAGCACCGGGACATCTTACGGGAGCAATCAGCCCCAGCATTTT
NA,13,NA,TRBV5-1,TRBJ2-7,CASSQGAGAEQYF,TGCGCCAGCAGCCAAGGAGCAGGGGCCGAGCAGTACTTC
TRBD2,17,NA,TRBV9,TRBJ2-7,CASSGPGAPGGSYEQYF,TGTGCCAGCAGCGGTCCCGGGGCCCCGGGAGGATCCTACGAGCAGTACTTC
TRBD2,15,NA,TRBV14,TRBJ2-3,CASRPPGLVSDTQYF,TGTGCCAGCAGACCCCCGGGACTAGTATCAGATACGCAGTATTTT
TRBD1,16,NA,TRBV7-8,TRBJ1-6,CASSSRGSSYNSPLHF,TGTGCCAGCAGCTCCAGGGGGAGCTCCTATAATTCACCCCTCCACTTT
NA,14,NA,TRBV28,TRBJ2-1,CASSFLEMVNEQFF,TGTGCCAGCAGTTTTTTAGAGATGGTGAATGAGCAGTTCTTC
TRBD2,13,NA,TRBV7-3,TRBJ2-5,CASSSGGRTTQYF,TGTGCCAGCAGCTCCGGGGGGAGGACGACCCAGTACTTC